This T cell receptor beta chain was observed in a study of blood T cells in healthy people across ages. Overall study findings and caveats: Per million T cells, the diversity of TCR beta decreased roughly linearly as age advanced.

The germline CDR1 and CDR2 sequences are KGHDR and SFDVKD. The CDR3 totals 16 residues. The V segment lost 4 bases and the J segment 11 bases; nucleotides outside the gene matches: 16. Peripheral blood was drawn, 7.5 to 10 milliliters per donor. Comments on this clonotype: Its antigen is still unknown. This sequence may be a read error, since a much larger clone differs from it by one base.

Sample-barcoded 5' priming and a J-beta primer mix drove a second PCR of about 7 to 12 cycles. TCRdb ran MiXCR on the 5' RACE reads and lists one entry per CDR3 protein. The data hold hundreds of thousands of distinct CDR3 sequences, with about 34% observed a single time. The sequenced sample consisted of blood. The chain couples TRBV24-1 to TRBJ2-5; TRBD1 matches at 9 bases. This clonotype was obtained from an elderly woman in good health. CDR3 protein: CATSDRGQGSYNEQYF. The DNA of the CDR3 is TGTGCCACCAGTGACAGAGGACAGGGGTCCTACAATGAGCAGTACTTC.